Sequencing of this T cell receptor beta chain was carried out in a study of somatic mutations in cytotoxic T cells in rheumatoid arthritis. Study overall: Among the T-cell populations stained with V beta antibodies, some were separated by flow sorting at nearly 100% purity, including V beta1+ cells whose TCRB was sequenced.

Regarding this clone: Antigen: not known.

In the source study's methods: After comparison against published virus-specific TCRB sequences, only a few of the patient CD8+ clones larger than 1% turned out to match them. TCRdb's table, derived via immunoSEQ multiplex PCR, lists solely in-frame clones and lacks some. The V and J calls and clone size come from that table; D and trimming were worked out from the DNA. The repertoire has several thousand clones, about four fifths of them found once; the top ten carry nearly 5%. Study findings and constraints: A largest CD8+ clone above 20% of CD8+ cells occurred in about an eighth of the roughly 60 patients.

Trimming pared 0 bases from V and 4 bases from J, leaving 8 bases between. The CDR3 is made up of 14 amino acids. Germline V lookup: CDR1 SGHNT, CDR2 YYREEE (reference sequence). This sequence originates from an adult with rheumatoid arthritis. This chain joins TRBV5-4 and TRBJ1-5, with TRBD1 as a possible D gene (5 bases). Specimen: CD8+ T cells sorted from blood. The DNA of the CDR3 is TGTGCCAGCAGCTTGGGGGGGAGTAATCAGCCCCAGCATTTT. Translation gives CASSLGGSNQPQHF.